The clone carrying this TCR beta chain was detected only once. Its antigen remains unknown. The germline V gene has CDR1 SNHLY and CDR2 FYNNEI. V shed 9 bases and J shed 3 bases, with 9 bases lying between them. The CDR3 length is 12 residues. The data originate from a study of graft-versus-host responses after intestinal transplantation. As for the study in general: Induction using anti-thymocyte globulin, followed by tacrolimus and steroids for around 3 years, was given to all recipients.

TCRdb keeps only in-frame clones here, not all; method: immunoSEQ multiplex PCR. The table has about 86,000 clones, around 89% seen once. General study points: Recipient marrow harbored GvH clones, some of which surfaced first in ileum or blood.

The sequencing here drew on unstimulated CD4+ T cells sorted from spleen or lymph node cells, taken before transplant. V and J are TRBV2 and TRBJ2-1, with D possibly matching TRBD2 (5 bases). This TCR derives from a human donor who was the organ donor for an intestinal transplant. The CDR3 sequence: CARGRYYNEQFF. The CDR3 DNA reads TGTGCCAGGGGGAGATACTACAATGAGCAGTTCTTC.